The T cell receptor (beta chain) under discussion was sequenced for a study of Graves' ophthalmopathy and Graves' hyperthyroidism. Study context: At initial diagnosis, peripheral blood was obtained, and this preceded any treatment.

Amplification of TCR beta CDR3 regions used RNA transcripts. The first-round RT-PCR employed HTBI primers together with the Qiagen OneStep RT-PCR kit. A multiplex PCR was then performed as the second round. Each CDR3 protein gets one entry after TCRdb re-called the multiplex PCR reads with MiXCR. The table has about 370,000 distinct CDR3 sequences, roughly 15% seen once. This clonotype was observed a single time. Its antigen is unknown. Study results and limitations: Thyroid clonotypes that were expanded above 0.001 frequency mostly also appeared in blood.

The CDR3 has 12 residues. Germline-derived CDR1 and CDR2 are KGHDR and SFDVKD. V shed 3 bases and J shed 6 bases, with 7 bases lying between them. Over 18 months of follow-up, stable hyperthyroidism required that no ophthalmopathy appear. None of the included patients had other autoimmune diseases, uncontrolled infections, pregnancy or lactation, as these led to exclusion. Material for sequencing was peripheral blood. The V gene is TRBV24-1, the J gene TRBJ1-2; D gene uncertain. The TCR was taken from an adult woman with stable Graves' hyperthyroidism. Here the CDR3 DNA reads TGTGCCACCAGTGATATGTGGGATGGCTACACCTTC. This translates into CATSDMWDGYTF.